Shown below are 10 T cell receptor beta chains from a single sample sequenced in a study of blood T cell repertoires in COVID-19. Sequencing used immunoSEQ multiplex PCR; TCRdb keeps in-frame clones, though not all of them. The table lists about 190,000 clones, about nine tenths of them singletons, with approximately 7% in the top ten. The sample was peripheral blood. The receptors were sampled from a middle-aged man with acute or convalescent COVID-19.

CDR3 bases: TGTGCCAGCAGTGATTCGGCGGGGGGCTCCTACAATGAGCAGTTCTTC. Translation gives CASSDSAGGSYNEQFF. V gene TRBV2 combines with J gene TRBJ2-1; TRBD2 aligns across 8 bases. Germline V gene data show CDR1 as SNHLY and CDR2 as FYNNEI. J lost 0 bases, V lost 3 bases, and 4 bases had no gene match. The CDR3 spans 16 residues.

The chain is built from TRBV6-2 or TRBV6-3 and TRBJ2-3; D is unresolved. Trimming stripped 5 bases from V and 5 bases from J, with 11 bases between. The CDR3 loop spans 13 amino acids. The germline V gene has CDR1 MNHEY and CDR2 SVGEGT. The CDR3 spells CASSGSFRDTQYF. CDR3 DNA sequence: TGTGCCAGCAGTGGTAGCTTTAGAGATACGCAGTATTTT.

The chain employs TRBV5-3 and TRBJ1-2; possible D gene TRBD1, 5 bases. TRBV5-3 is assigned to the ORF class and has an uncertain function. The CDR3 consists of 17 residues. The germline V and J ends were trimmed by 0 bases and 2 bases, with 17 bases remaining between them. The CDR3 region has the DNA TGTGCCAGAAGCTTGGAGGGCTCAGGGATTTCCAACTATGGCTACACCTTC. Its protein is CARSLEGSGISNYGYTF.

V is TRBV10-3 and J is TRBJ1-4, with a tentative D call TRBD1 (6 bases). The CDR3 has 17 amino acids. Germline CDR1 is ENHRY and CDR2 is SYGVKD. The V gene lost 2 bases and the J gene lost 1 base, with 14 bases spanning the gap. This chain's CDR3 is CAISEGRGGQTNEKLFF. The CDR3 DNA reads TGTGCCATCAGTGAGGGCAGGGGTGGACAAACTAATGAAAAACTGTTTTTT.

The CDR3 here is CASSPELAGGRNEQFF. CDR3 DNA: TGTGCCAGCAGCCCAGAACTAGCGGGGGGGCGTAATGAGCAGTTCTTC. This chain joins TRBV7-8 and TRBJ2-1, with 13 bases fitting TRBD2. Germline lookup yields CDR1 SGHVS and CDR2 FQNEAQ. After removal of 5 bases from V and 7 bases from J, the junction contained 8 bases not matched to a gene. CDR3 length equals 16 residues.

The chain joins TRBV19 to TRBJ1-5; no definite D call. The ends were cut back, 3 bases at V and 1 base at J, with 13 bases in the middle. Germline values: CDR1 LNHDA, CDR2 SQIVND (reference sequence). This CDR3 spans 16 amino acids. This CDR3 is CASSMQVTRSNQPQHF. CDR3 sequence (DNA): TGTGCCAGTAGTATGCAGGTAACTCGAAGCAATCAGCCCCAGCATTTT.

The CDR3, as DNA: TGTGCCAGCAGCCAAGCTCAGGGGGTAGGAGCTTTCTTT. It is translated as CASSQAQGVGAFF. The chain has TRBV3-1 (or the pseudogene TRBV3-2) and TRBJ1-1; 7 bases fit TRBD1. Trimming at V came to 1 base and at J to 10 bases, leaving 6 bases not matched to a gene. Per germline, CDR1 LGHDT and CDR2 YNNKEL (reference sequence). The CDR3 sequence is 13 residues long.

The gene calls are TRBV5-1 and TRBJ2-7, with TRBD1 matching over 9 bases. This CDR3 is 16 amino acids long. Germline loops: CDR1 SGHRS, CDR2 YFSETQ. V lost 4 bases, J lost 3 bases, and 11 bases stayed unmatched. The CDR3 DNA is TGCGCCAGCAGCCCGGCAGGGACAGGGAGCCGCTACGAGCAGTACTTC. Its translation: CASSPAGTGSRYEQYF.

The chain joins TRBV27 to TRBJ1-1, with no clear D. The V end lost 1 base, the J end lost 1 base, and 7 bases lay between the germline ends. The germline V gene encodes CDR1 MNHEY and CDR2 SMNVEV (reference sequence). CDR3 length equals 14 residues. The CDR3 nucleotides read TGTGCCAGCAGTTTATGGGCCCGGAACACTGAAGCTTTCTTT. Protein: CASSLWARNTEAFF.

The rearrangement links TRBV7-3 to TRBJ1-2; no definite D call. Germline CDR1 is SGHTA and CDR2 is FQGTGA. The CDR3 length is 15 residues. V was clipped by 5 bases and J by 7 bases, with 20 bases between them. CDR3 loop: CASSPRGAQDSGYTF. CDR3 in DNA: TGTGCCAGCAGCCCACGAGGCGCCCAGGACTCTGGCTACACCTTC. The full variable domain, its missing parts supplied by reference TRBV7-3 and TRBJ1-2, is GAGVSQTPSNKVTEKGKYVELRCDPISGHTALYWYRQSLGQGPEFLIYFQGTGAADDSGLPNDRFFAVRPEGSVSTLKIQRTERGDSAVYLCASSPRGAQDSGYTFGSGTRLTVV.